This T cell receptor beta chain was profiled in a study of T cells in Graves' hyperthyroidism and ophthalmopathy. Amplification yielded TCR beta CDR3 regions, with RNA transcripts as the source. TCR CDR3 regions were first amplified by RT-PCR with HTBI primers. From the multiplex PCR reads, TCRdb called clonotypes with MiXCR, one entry per CDR3 protein. This sample carries 250,000 to 300,000 distinct CDR3 sequences, 10% to 15% of them seen once, and the ten largest clones take around 7.9%. V dropped 6 bases and J dropped 2 bases, with 11 bases sitting between them. The CDR3 totals 14 residues. The germline CDR1 and CDR2 sequences are KGHSH and LQKENI. Findings of the study overall: Blood held most thyroid clonotypes expanded above 0.001 frequency.

Many counts were recorded for this clonotype. As yet, its antigen is unknown. The chain uses TRBV18 and TRBJ1-3; D is perhaps TRBD1 (6 bases). This clonotype was obtained from a woman aged 25 to 39 with Graves' hyperthyroidism that later progressed to Graves' ophthalmopathy. Specimen: blood. CDR3 region: CASSVTGAGNTIYF. In nucleotides, the CDR3 is TGTGCCAGCTCGGTGACAGGAGCTGGAAACACCATATATTTT.